One and the same sample provided the 3 T cell receptor beta chains below, sequenced in a study of PD-L1 blockade in urothelial cancer. The time point: peripheral blood 6 weeks after treatment start. Generated by immunoSEQ multiplex PCR, the TCRdb table keeps only in-frame clones and is missing some. This table holds roughly 100,000 clones, around 78% found once. The sequencing used PBMCs, collected around atezolizumab (anti-PD-L1) treatment. The receptors here all came from a man in his 70s with urothelial cancer.

The chain links TRBV2 to TRBJ2-3, with D possibly being TRBD1 (5 bases). Trimming removed 1 base at V and 6 bases at J, with 11 bases between. The germline CDR1 and CDR2 sequences are SNHLY and FYNNEI. The CDR3 runs to 14 residues. CDR3 residues: CASSEEGLHDTQYF. The CDR3 DNA follows: TGTGCCAGCAGTGAAGAGGGGCTCCACGATACGCAGTATTTT.

The V call is TRBV28, the J call TRBJ1-1; no clear D gene. The CDR3 is 13 amino acids. The germline gives CDR1 MDHEN, CDR2 SYDVKM. Trimming pared 3 bases from V and 1 base from J, leaving 6 bases between. In DNA form, the CDR3 reads TGTGCCAGCAGTTTCCTACCGAACACTGAAGCTTTCTTT. As protein: CASSFLPNTEAFF.

The rearrangement links TRBV5-1 to TRBJ2-7; 16 bases agree with TRBD2. The CDR3 runs to 19 residues. Germline lookup yields CDR1 SGHRS and CDR2 YFSETQ. Trimming at V came to 0 bases and at J to 7 bases, leaving 13 bases not matched to a gene. The CDR3 nucleotides are TGCGCCAGCAGCTTGGCGGGACTAGCGGGAGGGCCGGGTATGGGGGAGCAGTACTTC. Protein product: CASSLAGLAGGPGMGEQYF. The whole variable domain, remainder taken from reference TRBV5-1 and TRBJ2-7, is KAGVTQTPRYLIKTRGQQVTLSCSPISGHRSVSWYQQTPGQGLQFLFEYFSETQRNKGNFPGRFSGRQFSNSRSEMNVSTLELGDSALYLCASSLAGLAGGPGMGEQYFGPGTRLTVT.